This TCR beta chain was retrieved from a study of cytomegalovirus exposure and HLA in healthy donors. V was cut by 8 bases and J by 4 bases, with 20 bases left in between. This CDR3 region has 16 residues. Germline CDR1 SGHVS, CDR2 FQNEAQ. Sampled while nominally healthy, donors likely had unrecorded immune exposures. The PCR had 60 Vbeta and 13 Jbeta primers. Produced via immunoSEQ multiplex PCR; TCRdb's table is partial and in-frame only. The sample has 100,000 to 150,000 clones; around 80% are singletons. The source of this sequence is a man between 25 and 39 years old in good health and CMV-seropositive. The chain links TRBV7-8 to TRBJ2-2, with D possibly matching TRBD1 (6 bases). The sequenced material came from PBMCs. The CDR3 nucleotides read TGTGCCAGCGGAAGCAACAGGGAACGGGCCACCGGGGAGCTGTTTTTT. Its translation is CASGSNRERATGELFF. The complete variable domain, with remaining parts taken from reference TRBV7-8 and TRBJ2-2, reads GAGVSQSPRYKVAKRGQDVALRCDPISGHVSLFWYQQALGQGPEFLTYFQNEAQLDKSGLPSDRFFAERPEGSVSTLKIQRTQQEDSAVYLCASGSNRERATGELFFGEGSRLTVL.